Shown below are 20 T cell receptor beta chains from a single sample sequenced in a study of shared clonotypes between healthy human individuals (dated by TCRdb to 2018 to 2021). Libraries were prepared through the immunoSEQ multiplex PCR assay. The clones in this table, taken by TCRdb from immuneACCESS, are in-frame only. Not every clone is retained; where verified, under half of the shortfall comes from an unresolved V gene, and the cause of the rest is unknown. The sample table records fewer than 600,000 clones; around 77% of these occur just once. Around 11% of the sample rests with the top ten. The sequenced material came from PBMCs. Source of these receptors: a woman aged 40 to 55 in good health. Some clones in this sample may be carry-over from other donors' samples.

The V gene is TRBV27, the J gene TRBJ2-7; D is unresolved. The V end lost 2 bases, the J end lost 1 base, and 9 bases lay between the germline ends. CDR1 and CDR2 from the germline V gene are MNHEY and SMNVEV (reference sequence). This CDR3 is 14 amino acids long. The CDR3 loop reads CASSLRPGSYEQYF. In DNA form, the CDR3 reads TGTGCCAGCAGTTTACGTCCGGGTTCCTACGAGCAGTACTTC.

This sequence joins TRBV7-2 and TRBJ1-3, with D possibly matching TRBD1 (6 bases). Germline assignment: CDR1 SGHTA and CDR2 FQGNSA. The length of the CDR3 is 14 residues. Trimming left V 4 bases short and J 3 bases short, with 10 bases between. The CDR3 loop is CASSWEGVGNTIYF. CDR3 nucleotides: TGTGCCAGCAGCTGGGAGGGGGTTGGAAACACCATATATTTT.

This clone was seen repeatedly, ten times or more. This chain links TRBV5-6 with TRBJ2-1; TRBD2 might be the D (5 bases). This CDR3 contains 15 residues. The ends were cut back, 5 bases at V and 7 bases at J, with 19 bases in the middle. The V gene's germline CDR1 is SGHDT and CDR2 YYEEEE. The CDR3 region has the DNA TGTGCCAGCAGTTATGGCATCGAGCGGCGGAATGAGCAGTTCTTC. Translation: CASSYGIERRNEQFF.

This clone was counted a single time. The CDR3 DNA sequence: TGTGCCAGCAGTTACACAGGGAACTATGGCTACACCTTC. Translating gives CASSYTGNYGYTF. The gene calls are TRBV6-5 and TRBJ1-2; possibly TRBD1 for D (6 bases). V shed 2 bases and J shed 2 bases, with 6 bases lying between them. The CDR3 consists of 13 residues. CDR1 and CDR2 (germline): MNHEY, SVGAGI.

CDR3 in DNA: TGTGCCAGCGTCTCCCTGGGGGGGGAGACCCAGTACTTC. Its protein product is CASVSLGGETQYF. The chain carries TRBV7-6 and TRBJ2-5; TRBD2 agrees at 7 bases. The CDR3 has 13 amino acids. The germline CDR1 and CDR2 sequences are SGHVS and FNYEAQ. Trimming cost V 8 bases and J 5 bases; bases outside gene matches: 8. The complete variable domain, with remaining parts taken from reference TRBV7-6 and TRBJ2-5, reads GAGVSQSPRYKVTKRGQDVALRCDPISGHVSLYWYRQALGQGPEFLTYFNYEAQQDKSGLPNDRFSAERPEGSISTLTIQRTEQRDSAMYRCASVSLGGETQYFGPGTRLLVL.

In this sample, this clone turned up a few times. The rearrangement uses TRBV7-9 and TRBJ2-1; TRBD1 agrees at 8 bases. From germline, CDR1 is SEHNR and CDR2 FQNEAQ (reference sequence). The ends lost 5 bases at V and 9 bases at J; junction bases unmatched: 6. There are 13 residues in the CDR3. In nucleotides, the CDR3 is TGTGCCAGCAGCCGCCAGGGGGCGGGTGAGCAGTTCTTC. Translating it yields CASSRQGAGEQFF. The variable domain in full, completed from reference TRBV7-9 and TRBJ2-1, reads DTGVSQNPRHKITKRGQNVTFRCDPISEHNRLYWYRQTLGQGPEFLTYFQNEAQLEKSRLLSDRFSAERPKGSFSTLEIQRTEQGDSAMYLCASSRQGAGEQFFGPGTRLTVL.

The V gene is TRBV18, the J gene TRBJ1-4, with D maybe TRBD1 (6 bases). The CDR3 consists of 14 residues. V dropped 4 bases and J dropped 5 bases, with 11 bases sitting between them. Germline V gives CDR1 KGHSH, CDR2 LQKENI. The CDR3 here is CASSLRQENEKLFF. CDR3 sequence (DNA): TGTGCCAGCTCACTACGACAGGAAAATGAAAAACTGTTTTTT.

The V gene is TRBV28, the J gene TRBJ1-1; D unresolved. Trimming shortened V by 2 bases and J by 11 bases, and 18 bases separated the two germline ends. Germline CDR1 reads MDHEN; CDR2 reads SYDVKM. This CDR3 contains 14 residues. CDR3 sequence (DNA): TGTGCCAGCAGTTTACGCCAATCAGCCGCACGGGCTTTCTTT. Its protein is CASSLRQSAARAFF.

This chain uses TRBV19 with TRBJ1-5, with 7 bases aligning to TRBD1. CDR1 and CDR2 from the germline V gene are LNHDA and SQIVND (reference sequence). This CDR3 is built from 14 residues. J lost 6 bases, V lost 7 bases, and 9 bases had no gene match. The CDR3 nucleotides read TGTGCCAGTACTAGACAGGGCCTCGGTCAGCCCCAGCATTTT. This sequence encodes CASTRQGLGQPQHF.

The chain couples TRBV5-1 to TRBJ2-1, with 10 bases aligning to TRBD1. Per the germline V gene, CDR1 is SGHRS and CDR2 is YFSETQ. The CDR3 extends over 15 amino acids. Trimming at V came to 4 bases and at J to 8 bases, leaving 9 bases not matched to a gene. The CDR3 nucleotides are TGCGCCAGCAGCCCCCGACAGGGGGCTGGGGATGAGCAGTTCTTC. It yields the protein CASSPRQGAGDEQFF.

V usage is TRBV30 and J usage is TRBJ2-7; D unclear. The CDR3 is 12 amino acids. Trimming cost V 2 bases and J 6 bases, with 11 bases left between them. Germline V gene lookup returns CDR1 GTSNPN and CDR2 SVGIG (reference sequence). Here the CDR3 reads CAWSSLVAEQYF. The CDR3 region has the DNA TGTGCCTGGAGTTCCCTCGTGGCCGAGCAGTACTTC.

CDR3 in amino acids: CSAAQGHGYTF. CDR3 nucleotides: TGCAGTGCTGCACAGGGGCATGGCTACACCTTC. The V call is TRBV20-1, the J call TRBJ1-2; 7 positions agree with TRBD1. Germline-derived CDR1 and CDR2 are DFQATT and SNEGSKA (reference sequence). The CDR3 is made up of 11 amino acids. Trimming removed 5 bases from V and 6 bases from J; junction bases left unmatched: 3.

The V gene is TRBV9, the J gene TRBJ2-3, with D possibly TRBD1 on 6 matching bases. The CDR3 contains 15 residues. Between the trimmed V and J ends, which lost 0 bases and 8 bases, there was a span of 16 bases. Germline CDR1 reads SGDLS; CDR2 reads YYNGEE. Here the CDR3 reads CASSVVGGAPGTQYF. CDR3 DNA sequence: TGTGCCAGCAGCGTAGTAGGGGGTGCCCCCGGTACGCAGTATTTT.

V and J are TRBV30 and TRBJ1-4; D remains unclear. The CDR3 runs to 12 residues. Germline CDR1 is GTSNPN and CDR2 is SVGIG (reference sequence). The V gene lost 4 bases and the J gene lost 5 bases, with 8 bases spanning the gap. The CDR3 spells CAWTQTNEKLFF. CDR3 coding DNA: TGTGCCTGGACACAGACCAATGAAAAACTGTTTTTT.

The sample holds a few counts of this clone. The identical CDR3 is also encoded by other nucleotide sequences in the sample. This rearrangement joins TRBV5-1 to TRBJ2-1; D unclear. The CDR3 loop spans 11 amino acids. The V gene lost 4 bases and the J gene lost 6 bases, with 5 bases spanning the gap. Germline-derived CDR1 and CDR2 are SGHRS and YFSETQ. The CDR3 is CASSVVNEQFF. The CDR3 DNA is TGCGCCAGCAGCGTGGTCAATGAGCAGTTCTTC.

This clone was observed many times. This chain connects TRBV30 to TRBJ2-1, with no clear D. Germline values: CDR1 GTSNPN, CDR2 SVGIG (reference sequence). V lost 5 bases, J lost 3 bases, and 8 bases lay in between. The CDR3 sequence is 12 residues long. CDR3 sequence: CAWLTYYNEQFF. As DNA, the CDR3 is TGTGCCTGGCTCACTTACTACAATGAGCAGTTCTTC.

For this clone: This sample also contains other DNA sequences that code for the same CDR3. The chain employs TRBV27 and TRBJ2-1; D remains unclear. This CDR3 is 16 amino acids long. Germline CDR1 reads MNHEY; CDR2 reads SMNVEV (reference sequence). The germline V and J ends were trimmed by 5 bases and 0 bases, with 14 bases remaining between them. The CDR3, as DNA: TGTGCCAGCAGTCCCTCCAGCAGGCTCTCCTACAATGAGCAGTTCTTC. Its translation: CASSPSSRLSYNEQFF.

The chain has TRBV7-2 and TRBJ2-7; no reliable D call. The V gene lost 2 bases and the J gene lost 6 bases, with 8 bases spanning the gap. CDR1 is SGHTA and CDR2 is FQGNSA in the germline V gene. The CDR3 covers 12 residues. Here the CDR3 DNA reads TGTGCCAGCAGCTTATCCTCTGGCGAGCAGTACTTC. Its protein is CASSLSSGEQYF.

This clone came up once. The chain couples TRBV6-1 to TRBJ2-7, with D unresolved. Germline V gene sequence: CDR1 MNHNS, CDR2 SASEGT. V lost 3 bases and J 0 bases, leaving 9 bases between the germline ends. This CDR3 spans 14 amino acids. CDR3 in amino acids: CASSDSPHSYEQYF. In DNA, the CDR3 is TGTGCCAGCAGTGATAGCCCACACTCCTACGAGCAGTACTTC.

This clone has a handful of counts. A far bigger clonotype differs at one base, so this is likely a read error. Other DNA sequences in the sample encode the same CDR3. The V gene is TRBV4-2, the J gene TRBJ2-3; TRBD2 matches 11 bases. The germline V gene encodes CDR1 LGHNA and CDR2 YNFKEQ. V was clipped by 5 bases and J by 9 bases; unmatched bases: 13. This CDR3 spans 16 amino acids. The CDR3 region is CASSARLAGGGDTQYF. DNA for the CDR3: TGTGCCAGCAGCGCCCGTCTAGCGGGAGGAGGAGACACGCAGTATTTT.